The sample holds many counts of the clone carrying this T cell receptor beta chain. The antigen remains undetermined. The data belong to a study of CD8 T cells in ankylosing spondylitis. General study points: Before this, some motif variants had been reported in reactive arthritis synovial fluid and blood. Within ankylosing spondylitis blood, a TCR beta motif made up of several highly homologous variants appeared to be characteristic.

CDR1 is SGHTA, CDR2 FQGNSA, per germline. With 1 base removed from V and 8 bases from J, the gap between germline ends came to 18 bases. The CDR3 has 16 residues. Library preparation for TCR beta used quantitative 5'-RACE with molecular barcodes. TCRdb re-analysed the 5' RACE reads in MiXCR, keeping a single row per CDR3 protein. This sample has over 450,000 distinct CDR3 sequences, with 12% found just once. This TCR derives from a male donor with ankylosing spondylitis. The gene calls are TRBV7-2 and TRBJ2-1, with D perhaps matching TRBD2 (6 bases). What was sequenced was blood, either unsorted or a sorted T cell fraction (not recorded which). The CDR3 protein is CASSLGIMEGGDEQFF. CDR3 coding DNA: TGTGCCAGCAGCTTAGGCATCATGGAGGGCGGCGATGAGCAGTTCTTC.